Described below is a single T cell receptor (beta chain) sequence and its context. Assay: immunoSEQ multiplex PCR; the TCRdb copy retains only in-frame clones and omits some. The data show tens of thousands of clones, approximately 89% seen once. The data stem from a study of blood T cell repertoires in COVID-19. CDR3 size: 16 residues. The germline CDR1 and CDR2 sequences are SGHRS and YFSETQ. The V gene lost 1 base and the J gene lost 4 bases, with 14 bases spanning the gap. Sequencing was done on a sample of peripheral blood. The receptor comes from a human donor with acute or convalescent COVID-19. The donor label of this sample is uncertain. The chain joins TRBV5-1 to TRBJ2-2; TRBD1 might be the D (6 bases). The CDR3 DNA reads TGCGCCAGCAGCTTGACAGGGTTGGTTGGCACCGGGGAGCTGTTTTTT. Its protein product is CASSLTGLVGTGELFF. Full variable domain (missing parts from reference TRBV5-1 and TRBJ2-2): KAGVTQTPRYLIKTRGQQVTLSCSPISGHRSVSWYQQTPGQGLQFLFEYFSETQRNKGNFPGRFSGRQFSNSRSEMNVSTLELGDSALYLCASSLTGLVGTGELFFGEGSRLTVL.